This T cell receptor (beta chain) was identified during a study of CD8 T cells in ankylosing spondylitis (dated by TCRdb to about 2017). With respect to the entire study: T cell receptor beta repertoires were profiled in healthy donors and ankylosing spondylitis patients so that disease-linked TCR variants could be found. Peripheral blood was sampled, and synovial fluid was additionally collected from ankylosing spondylitis patients. The full study cohort was made up of about 24 ankylosing spondylitis patients and 95 to 130 healthy donors. Results and caveats for the whole study, not just this receptor: Some motif variants were previously reported in synovial fluid and blood of reactive arthritis patients, suggesting common disease-initiation mechanisms. Blood from ankylosing spondylitis patients appeared to be characterized by a TCR beta motif composed of about eight highly homologous amino acid variants. According to the report, matched synovial fluid samples from ankylosing spondylitis patients were significantly enriched for the disease-linked clones. The disease-linked clones showed a CD8+ phenotype and occurred at relatively low frequencies in peripheral blood.

This clonotype was counted only a few times. Its antigen is not yet known. No base-level quality is on record; no much larger clone is a single base apart. Sequencing instrument: Illumina HiSeq 2500. TCR beta libraries were prepared by quantitative 5'-RACE with molecular barcodes. On the study's bioinformatics: A new computational method based on a probabilistic model of VDJ rearrangement was used to identify disease-linked TCR variants. TCRdb passed the public sequencing reads through fastp at Q25 and MiXCR, retaining productive beta sequences. Rows are unified per CDR3 protein, each entry keeping the most common DNA and genes. These V and J calls rely on TCRdb rather than the paper's analysis. The sample yields 300,000 to 400,000 distinct CDR3 sequences; about 14% were counted once. In total, the top ten clones hold roughly 1.1% of the sample. This clonotype originated in a male donor with ankylosing spondylitis or in good health (not recorded which). Sequencing was carried out using blood, either unsorted or a sorted T cell fraction (not recorded which).

The CDR3 corresponds to CASSAGVHEQYF. The DNA sequence reads TGTGCCAGCAGTGCCGGGGTCCACGAGCAGTACTTC. This sequence uses TRBV12-3 or TRBV12-4 and TRBJ2-7, with TRBD2 perhaps the D gene, on 5 matching bases. Trimming takes 5 bases from V and 5 bases from J, and the germline ends sit 10 bases apart. The CDR3 contains 12 residues, cysteine and phenylalanine counted. The entry retains the CDR3 DNA only, 36 bases that are in frame from base 1.